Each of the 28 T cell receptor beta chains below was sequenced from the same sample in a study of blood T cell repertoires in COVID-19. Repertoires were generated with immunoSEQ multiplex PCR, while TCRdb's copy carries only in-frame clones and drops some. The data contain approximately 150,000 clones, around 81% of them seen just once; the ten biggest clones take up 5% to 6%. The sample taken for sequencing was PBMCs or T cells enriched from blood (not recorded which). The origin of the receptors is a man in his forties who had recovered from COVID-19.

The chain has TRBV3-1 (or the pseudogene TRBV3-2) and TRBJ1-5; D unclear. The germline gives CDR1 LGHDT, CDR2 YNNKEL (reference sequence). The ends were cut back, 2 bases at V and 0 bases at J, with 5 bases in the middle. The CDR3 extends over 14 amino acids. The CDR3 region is CASSQRGSNQPQHF. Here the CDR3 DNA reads TGTGCCAGCAGCCAACGGGGTAGCAATCAGCCCCAGCATTTT.

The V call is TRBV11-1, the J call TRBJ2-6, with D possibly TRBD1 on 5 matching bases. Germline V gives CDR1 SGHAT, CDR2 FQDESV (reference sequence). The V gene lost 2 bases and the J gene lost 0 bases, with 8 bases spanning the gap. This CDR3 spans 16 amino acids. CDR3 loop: CASSLRQFSGANVLTF. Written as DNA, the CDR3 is TGTGCCAGCAGCTTACGACAGTTCTCTGGGGCCAACGTCCTGACTTTC. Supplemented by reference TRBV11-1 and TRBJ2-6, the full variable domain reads EAEVAQSPRYKITEKSQAVAFWCDPISGHATLYWYRQILGQGPELLVQFQDESVVDDSQLPKDRFSAERLKGVDSTLKIQPAELGDSAMYLCASSLRQFSGANVLTFGAGSRLTVL.

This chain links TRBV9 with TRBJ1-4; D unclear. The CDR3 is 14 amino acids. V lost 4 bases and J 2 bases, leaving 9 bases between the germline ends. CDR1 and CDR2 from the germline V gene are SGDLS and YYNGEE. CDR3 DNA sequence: TGTGCCAGCAGCCCCCGGAGTACTAATGAAAAACTGTTTTTT. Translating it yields CASSPRSTNEKLFF.

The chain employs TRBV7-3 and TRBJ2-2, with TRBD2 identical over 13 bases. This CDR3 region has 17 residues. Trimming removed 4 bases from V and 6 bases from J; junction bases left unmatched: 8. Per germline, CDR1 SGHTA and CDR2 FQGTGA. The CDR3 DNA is TGTGCCAGCAGCTCAAGGACTAGCGGGGGTTTGGCCGGGGAGCTGTTTTTT. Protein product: CASSSRTSGGLAGELFF.

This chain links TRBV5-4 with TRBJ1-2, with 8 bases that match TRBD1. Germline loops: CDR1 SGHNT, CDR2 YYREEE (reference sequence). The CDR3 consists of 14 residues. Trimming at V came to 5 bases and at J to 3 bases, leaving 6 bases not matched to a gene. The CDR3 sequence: CASSLTGADYGYTF. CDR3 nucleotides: TGTGCCAGCAGTTTGACAGGGGCGGACTATGGCTACACCTTC.

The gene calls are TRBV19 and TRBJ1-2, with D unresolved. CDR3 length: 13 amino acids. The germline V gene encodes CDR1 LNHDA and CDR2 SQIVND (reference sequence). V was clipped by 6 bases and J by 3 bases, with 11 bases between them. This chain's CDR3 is CASRANSHYGYTF. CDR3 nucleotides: TGTGCCAGTAGGGCGAACAGCCACTATGGCTACACCTTC.

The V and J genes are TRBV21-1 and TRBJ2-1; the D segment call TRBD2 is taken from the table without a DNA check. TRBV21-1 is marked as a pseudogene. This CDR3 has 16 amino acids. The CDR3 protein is CASSKYWAGHDNEQFF. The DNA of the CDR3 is TGTGCCAGCAGCAAATATTGGGCGGGGCATGACAATGAGCAGTTCTTC.

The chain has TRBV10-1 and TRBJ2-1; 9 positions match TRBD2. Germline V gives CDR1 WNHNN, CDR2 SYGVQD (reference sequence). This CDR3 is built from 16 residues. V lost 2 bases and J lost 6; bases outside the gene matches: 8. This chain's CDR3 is CASSEVRGGQGNEQFF. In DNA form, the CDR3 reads TGCGCCAGCAGTGAGGTGCGGGGGGGCCAAGGCAATGAGCAGTTCTTC.

DNA of the CDR3: TGTGCCATCAGCACAGGGGGCGGAAATTCACCCCTCCACTTT. Translated, it gives CAISTGGGNSPLHF. The V and J genes are TRBV10-3 and TRBJ1-6; 9 bases match TRBD1. V lost 6 bases and J lost 7; bases outside the gene matches: 4. The germline V gene encodes CDR1 ENHRY and CDR2 SYGVKD. The CDR3 is 14 amino acids.

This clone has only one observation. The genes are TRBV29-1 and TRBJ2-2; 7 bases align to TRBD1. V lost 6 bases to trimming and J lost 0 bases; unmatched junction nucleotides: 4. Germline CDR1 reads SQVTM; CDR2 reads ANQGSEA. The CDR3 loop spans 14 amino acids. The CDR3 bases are TGCAGCGTCGAGGGACAGACGAACACCGGGGAGCTGTTTTTT. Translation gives CSVEGQTNTGELFF.

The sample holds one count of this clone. CDR3 bases: TGTGCCAGTAGTACCCGGGTCACAAACACTGAAGCTTTCTTT. It codes for CASSTRVTNTEAFF. The chain joins TRBV19 to TRBJ1-1; D is undetermined. V was pared by 4 bases and J by 2 bases, with 11 bases between. Germline-derived CDR1 and CDR2 are LNHDA and SQIVND (reference sequence). This CDR3 has 14 residues.

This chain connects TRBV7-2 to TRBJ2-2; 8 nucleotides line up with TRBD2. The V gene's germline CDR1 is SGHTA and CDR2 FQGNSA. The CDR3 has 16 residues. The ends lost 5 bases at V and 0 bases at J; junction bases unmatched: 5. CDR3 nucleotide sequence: TGTGCCAGCAGCCCGGGAGGGCAGGCGAACACCGGGGAGCTGTTTTTT. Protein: CASSPGGQANTGELFF.

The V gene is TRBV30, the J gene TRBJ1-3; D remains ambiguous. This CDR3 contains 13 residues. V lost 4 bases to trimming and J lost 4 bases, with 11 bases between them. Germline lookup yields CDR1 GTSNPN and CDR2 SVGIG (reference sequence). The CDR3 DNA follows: TGTGCCTGGACCCTCGTAGAAGGAAACACCATATATTTT. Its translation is CAWTLVEGNTIYF.

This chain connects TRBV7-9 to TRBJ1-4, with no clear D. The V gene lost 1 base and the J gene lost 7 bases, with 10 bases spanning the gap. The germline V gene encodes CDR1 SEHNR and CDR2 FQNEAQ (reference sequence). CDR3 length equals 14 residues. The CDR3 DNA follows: TGTGCCAGCAGCTTAGGGACGGAGGGTGAAAAACTGTTTTTT. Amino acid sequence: CASSLGTEGEKLFF.

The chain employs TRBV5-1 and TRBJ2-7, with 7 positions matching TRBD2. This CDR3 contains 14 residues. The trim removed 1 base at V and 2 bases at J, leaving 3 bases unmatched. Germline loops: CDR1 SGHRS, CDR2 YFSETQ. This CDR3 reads CASSLYAGAYEQYV. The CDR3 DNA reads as TGCGCCAGCAGCTTGTACGCGGGGGCCTACGAGCAGTACGTC.

The CDR3 coding sequence is TGTGCCAGCAGCCGCACAGGGTTGGGCTACACCTTC. Translated, it gives CASSRTGLGYTF. V and J are TRBV5-4 and TRBJ1-2; a weak D match, TRBD1 (6 bases). The CDR3 is made up of 12 amino acids. Germline CDR1 reads SGHNT; CDR2 reads YYREEE (reference sequence). Trimming took 4 bases from V and 8 from J, leaving 12 bases between them.

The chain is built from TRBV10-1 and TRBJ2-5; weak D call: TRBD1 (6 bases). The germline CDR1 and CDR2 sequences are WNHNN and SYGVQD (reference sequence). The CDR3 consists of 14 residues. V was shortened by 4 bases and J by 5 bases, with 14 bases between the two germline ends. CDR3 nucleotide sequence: TGCGCCAGCAGTGCAGGGTTAACAGGGGAGACCCAGTACTTC. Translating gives CASSAGLTGETQYF.

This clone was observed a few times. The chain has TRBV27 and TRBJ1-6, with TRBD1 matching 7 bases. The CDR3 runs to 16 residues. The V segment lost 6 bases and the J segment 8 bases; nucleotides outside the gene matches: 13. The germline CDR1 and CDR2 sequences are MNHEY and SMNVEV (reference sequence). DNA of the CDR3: TGTGCCAGCAGAACGCCGACAGGGAGGTTAGATTCACCCCTCCACTTT. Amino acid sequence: CASRTPTGRLDSPLHF.

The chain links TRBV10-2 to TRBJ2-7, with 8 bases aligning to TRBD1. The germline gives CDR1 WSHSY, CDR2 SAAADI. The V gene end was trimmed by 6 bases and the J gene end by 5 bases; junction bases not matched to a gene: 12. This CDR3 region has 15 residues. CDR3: CASSPGTGQRNEQYV. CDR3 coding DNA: TGCGCCAGCAGCCCCGGGACAGGTCAACGAAACGAGCAGTACGTC.

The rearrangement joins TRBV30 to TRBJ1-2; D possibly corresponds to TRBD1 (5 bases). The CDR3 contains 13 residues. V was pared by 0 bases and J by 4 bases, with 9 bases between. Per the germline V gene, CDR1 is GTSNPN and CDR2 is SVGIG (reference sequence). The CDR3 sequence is CAWSVGVGYGYTF. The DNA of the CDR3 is TGTGCCTGGAGTGTAGGGGTGGGCTATGGCTACACCTTC.

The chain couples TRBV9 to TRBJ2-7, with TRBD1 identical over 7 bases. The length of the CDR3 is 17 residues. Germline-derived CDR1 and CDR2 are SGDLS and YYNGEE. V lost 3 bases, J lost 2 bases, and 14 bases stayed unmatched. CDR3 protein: CASSAHVGQTNPYEQYF. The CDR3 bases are TGTGCCAGCAGCGCCCACGTGGGACAGACTAACCCCTACGAGCAGTACTTC.

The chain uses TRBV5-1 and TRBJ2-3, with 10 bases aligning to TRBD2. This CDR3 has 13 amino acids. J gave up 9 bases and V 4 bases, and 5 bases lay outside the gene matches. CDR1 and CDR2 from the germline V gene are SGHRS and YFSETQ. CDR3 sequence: CASSPWTSGTQYF. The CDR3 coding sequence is TGCGCCAGCAGCCCCTGGACTAGCGGAACGCAGTATTTT.

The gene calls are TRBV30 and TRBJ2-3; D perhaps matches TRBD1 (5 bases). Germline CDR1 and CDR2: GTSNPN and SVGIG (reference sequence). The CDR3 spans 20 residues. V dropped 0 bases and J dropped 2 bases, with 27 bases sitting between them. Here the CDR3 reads CAWSVHRRTLPPADTDTQYF. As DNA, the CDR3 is TGTGCCTGGAGTGTTCACAGGAGAACGTTGCCCCCGGCTGACACAGATACGCAGTATTTT.

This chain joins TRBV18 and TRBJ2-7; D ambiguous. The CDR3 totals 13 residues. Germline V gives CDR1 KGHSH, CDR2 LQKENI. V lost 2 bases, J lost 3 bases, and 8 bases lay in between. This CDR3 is CASSPAYNYEQYF. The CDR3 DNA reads TGTGCCAGCTCACCAGCTTACAACTACGAGCAGTACTTC.

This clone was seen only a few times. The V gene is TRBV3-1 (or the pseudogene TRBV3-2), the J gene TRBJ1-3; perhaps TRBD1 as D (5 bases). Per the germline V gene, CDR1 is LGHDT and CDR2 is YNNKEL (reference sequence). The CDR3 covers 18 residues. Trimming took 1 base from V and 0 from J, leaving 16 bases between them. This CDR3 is CASSQVAGMYSSGNTIYF. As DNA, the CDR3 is TGTGCCAGCAGCCAAGTGGCAGGGATGTATTCCTCTGGAAACACCATATATTTT.

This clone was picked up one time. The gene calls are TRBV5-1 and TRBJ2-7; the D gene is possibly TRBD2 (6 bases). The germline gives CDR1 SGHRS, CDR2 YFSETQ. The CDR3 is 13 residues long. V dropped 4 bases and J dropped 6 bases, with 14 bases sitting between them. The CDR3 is CASSNLGTGEQYF. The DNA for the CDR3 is TGCGCCAGCAGCAACCTAGGGACTGGCGAGCAGTACTTC.

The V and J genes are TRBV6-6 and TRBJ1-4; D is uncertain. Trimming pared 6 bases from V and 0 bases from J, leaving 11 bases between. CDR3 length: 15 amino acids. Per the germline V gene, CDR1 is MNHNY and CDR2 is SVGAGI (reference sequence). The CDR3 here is CASRAPGATNEKLFF. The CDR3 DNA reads TGTGCCAGCAGAGCCCCCGGGGCAACTAATGAAAAACTGTTTTTT.

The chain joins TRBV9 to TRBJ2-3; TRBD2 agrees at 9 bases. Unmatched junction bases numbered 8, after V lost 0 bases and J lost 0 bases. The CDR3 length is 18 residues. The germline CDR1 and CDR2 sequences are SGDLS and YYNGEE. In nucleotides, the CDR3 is TGTGCCAGCAGCGTAGATGGCGGGGGGGCGTCTAGCACAGATACGCAGTATTTT. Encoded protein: CASSVDGGGASSTDTQYF.